The source of this T cell receptor beta chain is a study of cytomegalovirus exposure and HLA in healthy donors. CDR1 is MNHEY, CDR2 SVGAGI, per germline. V was pared by 5 bases and J by 5 bases, with 5 bases of the junction left unmatched. CDR3 length: 13 amino acids. This PCR relied on a set of 60 Vbeta primers and 13 Jbeta primers. Sequencing was performed with immunoSEQ multiplex PCR; in TCRdb, only in-frame clones are kept and a portion is missing. Of 110,000 to 150,000 clones listed, roughly 76% are singletons. Comments on this clone: What it recognizes is unknown.

Study conclusions and caveats: TCR beta V segments were, for the most part, productive about 87% or about 30% of the time in an earlier analysis.

The sample taken for sequencing was PBMCs. This receptor was taken from a female donor in good health and CMV-seronegative. This chain connects TRBV6-5 to TRBJ1-1; 7 positions agree with TRBD1. CDR3 sequence: CASSDRQGTEAFF. CDR3 in DNA: TGTGCCAGCAGTGACCGACAGGGAACTGAAGCTTTCTTT.